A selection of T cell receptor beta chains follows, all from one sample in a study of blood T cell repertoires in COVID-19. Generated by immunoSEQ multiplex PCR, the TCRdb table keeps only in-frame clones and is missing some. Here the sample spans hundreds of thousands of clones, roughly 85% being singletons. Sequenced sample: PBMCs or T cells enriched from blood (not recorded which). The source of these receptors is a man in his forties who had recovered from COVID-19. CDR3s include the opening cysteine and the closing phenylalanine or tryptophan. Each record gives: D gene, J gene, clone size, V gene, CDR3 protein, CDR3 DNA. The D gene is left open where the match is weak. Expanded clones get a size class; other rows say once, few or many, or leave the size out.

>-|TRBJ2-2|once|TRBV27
CASSRDTLGNTGELFF
TGTGCCAGCAGTCGTGACACTCTCGGGAACACCGGGGAGCTGTTTTTT
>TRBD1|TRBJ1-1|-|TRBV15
CATSRDAGGSTEAFF
TGTGCCACCAGCAGAGATGCAGGGGGATCCACTGAAGCTTTCTTT
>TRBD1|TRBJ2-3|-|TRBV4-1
CASSQRQGPSTDTQYF
TGCGCCAGCAGCCAAAGACAGGGCCCTAGCACAGATACGCAGTATTTT
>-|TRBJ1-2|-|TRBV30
CAWSPVSELHGYTF
TGTGCCTGGAGTCCCGTCTCTGAGCTCCATGGCTACACCTTC
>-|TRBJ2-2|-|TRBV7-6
CASSPRPGKNTGELFF
TGTGCCAGCAGCCCACGTCCGGGAAAGAACACCGGGGAGCTGTTTTTT
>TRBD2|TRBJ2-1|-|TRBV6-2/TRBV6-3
CASSYHGLLLSGKTEQFF
TGTGCCAGCAGTTACCACGGTTTGTTACTAAGCGGGAAGACTGAGCAGTTCTTC
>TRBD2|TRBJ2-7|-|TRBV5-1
CASSLTSGPYEQYF
TGCGCCAGCAGCTTGACTAGCGGTCCCTACGAGCAGTACTTC
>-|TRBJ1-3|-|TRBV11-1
CASSFSWGDAGNTIYF
TGTGCCAGCAGCTTCTCCTGGGGGGACGCTGGAAACACCATATATTTT
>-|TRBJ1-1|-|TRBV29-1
CSVETGGRTEAFF
TGCAGCGTTGAGACGGGAGGGAGAACTGAAGCTTTCTTT
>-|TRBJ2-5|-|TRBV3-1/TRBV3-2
CASSRTIGGEETQYF
TGTGCCAGCAGCCGTACTATCGGGGGAGAAGAGACCCAGTACTTC